The 21 T cell receptor beta chains in this list originate from one sample, sequenced in a study of T cell responses to AZD1222 COVID-19 vaccine. Only in-frame clones appear in the TCRdb table, and some are missing; sequencing was by immunoSEQ multiplex PCR. The table has under 150,000 clones, approximately 86% seen once; the top ten hold 4.5% to 6.5%. The sample in question was peripheral blood, obtained 28 days after the second AZD1222 dose. These receptors were collected from an adult who received the AZD1222 COVID-19 vaccine.

The V call is TRBV13, the J call TRBJ1-2; D is uncertain. Between the trimmed V and J ends, which lost 1 base and 8 bases, there was a span of 17 bases. The germline CDR1 and CDR2 sequences are PRHDT and FYEKMQ (reference sequence). The CDR3 is 15 residues long. CDR3 sequence: CASSLAQMVAWGYTF. In DNA form, the CDR3 reads TGTGCCAGCAGCTTAGCCCAAATGGTGGCTTGGGGCTACACCTTC.

The chain carries TRBV2 and TRBJ1-5; D is unclear. The CDR3 totals 15 residues. CDR1 is SNHLY, CDR2 FYNNEI, per germline. Deletions cut 3 bases from V and 4 bases from J, with 13 bases between. The CDR3 sequence: CASSESYGRNQPQHF. The CDR3 DNA reads as TGTGCCAGCAGTGAGTCGTATGGCAGAAATCAGCCCCAGCATTTT.

In its sample, this clone was seen once. This chain links TRBV20-1 with TRBJ1-2; no clear D. This CDR3 spans 13 amino acids. Germline loops: CDR1 DFQATT, CDR2 SNEGSKA (reference sequence). The V gene lost 7 bases and the J gene lost 1 base, with 13 bases spanning the gap. The CDR3 spells CSVSDSFNYGYTF. CDR3 bases: TGCAGTGTCAGTGATTCTTTTAACTATGGCTACACCTTC.

In its sample, this clone was seen once. The V and J genes are TRBV6-6 and TRBJ1-5; D ambiguous. Germline CDR1 reads MNHNY; CDR2 reads SVGAGI (reference sequence). This CDR3 spans 14 amino acids. V shed 5 bases and J shed 6 bases, with 14 bases lying between them. This CDR3 reads CASSLPGPLQPQHF. CDR3 sequence (DNA): TGTGCCAGCAGTCTCCCCGGCCCCCTTCAGCCCCAGCATTTT.

The CDR3 coding sequence is TGTGCCATCAGTGAGTCCGGGACAGGGAATGAAAAACTGTTTTTT. Translating gives CAISESGTGNEKLFF. The V gene is TRBV10-3, the J gene TRBJ1-4, with 9 bases fitting TRBD1. The junction had 1 base not matched to a gene; V was cut back by 0 bases and J by 5 bases. The V gene's germline CDR1 is ENHRY and CDR2 SYGVKD. The CDR3 loop spans 15 amino acids.

V usage is TRBV7-2 and J usage is TRBJ1-1; D is ambiguous. With 2 bases removed from V and 3 bases from J, the gap between germline ends came to 7 bases. The CDR3 is 13 amino acids. CDR1 and CDR2 (germline): SGHTA, FQGNSA. As DNA, the CDR3 is TGTGCCAGCAGCTTAATGAGGCACACTGAAGCTTTCTTT. This translates into CASSLMRHTEAFF.

The rearrangement links TRBV27 to TRBJ2-3; the D gene is possibly TRBD2 (5 bases). The CDR3 covers 14 residues. CDR1 MNHEY and CDR2 SMNVEV come from the germline V gene (reference sequence). Trimming cost V 6 bases and J 0 bases, with 10 bases left between them. CDR3 in amino acids: CASSSRTSTDTQYF. CDR3 sequence (DNA): TGTGCCAGCAGCTCTAGGACTAGCACAGATACGCAGTATTTT.

The CDR3 DNA reads as TGTGCCAGCAGTGAAGCCCGGAGGACTGAAGCTTTCTTT. Translation: CASSEARRTEAFF. V and J are TRBV6-1 and TRBJ1-1, with D unresolved. The V and J ends lost 0 bases and 5 bases respectively, with 7 bases between them. The CDR3 has 13 amino acids. CDR1 and CDR2 (germline): MNHNS, SASEGT.

This clone was recorded only once. The chain links TRBV19 to TRBJ2-6, with TRBD2 matching 8 bases. V lost 8 bases and J lost 0; bases outside the gene matches: 6. Germline loops: CDR1 LNHDA, CDR2 SQIVND (reference sequence). CDR3 length: 16 amino acids. For the CDR3, the DNA is TGTGCCAGTGAGCGGGGGTACTCCTCTGGGGCCAACGTCCTGACTTTC. Amino acids: CASERGYSSGANVLTF. Full variable domain (outside the CDR3, taken from reference TRBV19 and TRBJ2-6): DGGITQSPKYLFRKEGQNVTLSCEQNLNHDAMYWYRQDPGQGLRLIYYSQIVNDFQKGDIAEGYSVSREKKESFPLTVTSAQKNPTAFYLCASERGYSSGANVLTFGAGSRLTVL.

The chain carries TRBV2 and TRBJ1-2, with D perhaps matching TRBD1 (6 bases). Germline V lookup: CDR1 SNHLY, CDR2 FYNNEI. This CDR3 contains 12 residues. V lost 3 bases and J 9 bases, leaving 11 bases between the germline ends. CDR3 coding DNA: TGTGCCAGCAGTGACCAGGGGTGGAGCTACACCTTC. This encodes CASSDQGWSYTF.

The J gene is TRBJ2-5, the V gene TRBV19; D is unresolved. The V gene lost 3 bases and the J gene lost 5 bases, with 10 bases spanning the gap. Germline V gene lookup returns CDR1 LNHDA and CDR2 SQIVND (reference sequence). CDR3 length: 13 amino acids. In DNA form, the CDR3 reads TGTGCCAGTAGTATTCGGGTGTCGGAGACCCAGTACTTC. Translation gives CASSIRVSETQYF.

This sequence joins TRBV3-1 (or the pseudogene TRBV3-2) and TRBJ2-2; D gene uncertain. V was cut by 1 base and J by 4 bases, with 7 bases left in between. The germline V gene encodes CDR1 LGHDT and CDR2 YNNKEL (reference sequence). CDR3 length equals 14 residues. CDR3 nucleotides: TGTGCCAGCAGCCAAGGACAAAGCACCGGGGAGCTGTTTTTT. It yields the protein CASSQGQSTGELFF.

This sequence joins TRBV3-1 (or the pseudogene TRBV3-2) and TRBJ1-2; D ambiguous. The V gene's germline CDR1 is LGHDT and CDR2 YNNKEL (reference sequence). Trimming shortened V by 0 bases and J by 4 bases, and 12 bases separated the two germline ends. The CDR3 has 15 amino acids. In nucleotides, the CDR3 is TGTGCCAGCAGCCAAGAGGGTTCGGGGTTCTATGGCTACACCTTC. It encodes CASSQEGSGFYGYTF.

This sequence joins TRBV12-5 and TRBJ2-5; 8 bases are shared with TRBD2. V dropped 7 bases and J dropped 4; count of bases not matched to a gene: 5. The CDR3 runs to 13 residues. Per the germline V gene, CDR1 is LGHNT and CDR2 is FRNRAP. The CDR3 protein is CASATGGVETQYF. The DNA of the CDR3 is TGTGCTAGTGCAACCGGGGGGGTAGAGACCCAGTACTTC. Together with reference TRBV12-5 and TRBJ2-5, the CDR3 gives the full variable domain: DARVTQTPRHKVTEMGQEVTMRCQPILGHNTVFWYRQTMMQGLELLAYFRNRAPLDDSGMPKDRFSAEMPDATLATLKIQPSEPRDSAVYFCASATGGVETQYFGPGTRLLVL.

A note on this clone: The germline gene is not matched at one end of the junction; a read error may be the cause. The genes are TRBV7-7 and TRBJ2-7; 8 bases are shared with TRBD2. The CDR3 has 13 amino acids. The V gene's germline CDR1 is SSHAT and CDR2 FNYEAQ (reference sequence). CDR3 DNA sequence: TGTGCTAGCAGCTTATCTAGCGGGTACGAGCAGTACTTC. Residues: CASSLSSGYEQYF.

This rearrangement joins TRBV6-5 to TRBJ2-7, with 7 bases lining up with TRBD1. CDR1 is MNHEY and CDR2 is SVGAGI in the germline V gene. The CDR3 contains 16 residues. J lost 5 bases, V lost 0 bases, and 10 bases had no gene match. The CDR3 coding sequence is TGTGCCAGCAGTTACTCGAGTTCCTACAGGGGCGACGAGCAGTACTTC. It specifies CASSYSSSYRGDEQYF.

V gene TRBV28 combines with J gene TRBJ2-1; D is tentatively TRBD1 or TRBD2 (5 bases each). Germline CDR1 MDHEN, CDR2 SYDVKM. Trimming took off 5 bases at V and 4 bases at J, with 30 bases between the two ends. CDR3 size: 20 residues. CDR3 DNA: TGTGCCAGCAGTCGGATTGTCGAAAATGGGGAGTGGGGCGATTACAATGAGCAGTTCTTC. This translates into CASSRIVENGEWGDYNEQFF.

V usage is TRBV7-8 and J usage is TRBJ1-5; unclear D gene. This CDR3 contains 13 residues. Germline V gives CDR1 SGHVS, CDR2 FQNEAQ. Trimming took 3 bases from V and 11 from J, leaving 14 bases between them. CDR3 residues: CASSFGTVRAQHF. The CDR3 DNA reads TGTGCCAGCAGCTTCGGTACCGTTAGAGCCCAGCATTTT. Drawing the rest from reference TRBV7-8 and TRBJ1-5, the complete variable domain is GAGVSQSPRYKVAKRGQDVALRCDPISGHVSLFWYQQALGQGPEFLTYFQNEAQLDKSGLPSDRFFAERPEGSVSTLKIQRTQQEDSAVYLCASSFGTVRAQHFGDGTRLSIL.

This clone was detected only a few times. The chain uses TRBV5-4 and TRBJ2-6; D is possibly TRBD1 (5 bases). The V gene's germline CDR1 is SGHNT and CDR2 YYREEE (reference sequence). V lost 5 bases and J lost 0, with 12 bases in between. The CDR3 loop spans 16 amino acids. In DNA, the CDR3 is TGTGCCAGCAGTTCGACAGCCTACTCTGGGGCCAACGTCCTGACTTTC. The encoded protein is CASSSTAYSGANVLTF.

The rearrangement links TRBV30 to TRBJ1-3; D remains ambiguous. Trimming cost V 4 bases and J 7 bases, with 11 bases left between them. The CDR3 covers 12 residues. Germline values: CDR1 GTSNPN, CDR2 SVGIG (reference sequence). The CDR3 DNA follows: TGTGCCTGGAATCCCTCGGGGAACACCATATATTTT. This sequence encodes CAWNPSGNTIYF.

As to this clone: An end of the junction does not agree with germline; a read error may underlie this. This sequence joins TRBV11-2 and TRBJ1-2, with 10 positions matching TRBD1. Germline CDR1 and CDR2: SGHAT and FQNNGV. The length of the CDR3 is 13 residues. CDR3 region: CASSLDGTGVTNF. For the CDR3, the DNA is TGTGCCAGCAGCTTAGATGGGACAGGGGTCACAAACTTC.